The entry below describes one T cell receptor (beta chain). Sequencing of TCR beta was carried out in blood CD8+ and CD4+ T cells. The multiple sclerosis controls consisted of treatment-naive patients with relapsing-remitting disease, either stable or active. V lost 10 bases, J lost 8 bases, and 15 bases lay in between. CDR3 length: 11 residues. CDR1 and CDR2 (germline): LNHDA, SQIVND (reference sequence). It was with random hexamers that roughly 0.45 to 1 ug RNA was reverse transcribed. TCRdb re-derived calls from the immunoSEQ multiplex PCR reads in MiXCR, one entry per CDR3 protein. The sample includes about 180,000 distinct CDR3 sequences, 85% to 95% of them seen just once. The data were obtained in a study of CD8 T cells in Susac syndrome.

The sample comprised CD8+ T cells from PBMCs. The chain links TRBV19 to TRBJ2-7; no firm D call. The TCR sequence derives from a human donor with multiple sclerosis. The CDR3 loop is CATLGKEKQYF. The CDR3 DNA sequence: TGTGCCACCCTTGGGAAGGAAAAGCAGTACTTC.